This TCR beta chain stems from a study of blood T cell repertoires in COVID-19. Study as a whole: Researchers got acute and convalescent COVID-19 samples from the United States, Italy and Spain. PBMCs, B-cell-depleted T cells, or T cells provided the cDNA or gDNA that made up the material.

Repertoires were generated with immunoSEQ multiplex PCR, while TCRdb's copy carries only in-frame clones and drops some. The sample consists of about 76,000 clones, about 90% of them appearing once. Looked up from germline, CDR1 is SGHTA and CDR2 is FQGNSA. CDR3 length equals 15 residues. V lost 6 bases and J 0 bases, leaving 12 bases between the germline ends. The chain combines TRBV7-2 with TRBJ2-1; no reliable D call. The receptor comes from a human donor in a cohort sampled during active COVID-19. Material: peripheral blood. The CDR3 bases are TGTGCCAGCAGTCCCTTTGATAGCTCCTACAATGAGCAGTTCTTC. This translates into CASSPFDSSYNEQFF.